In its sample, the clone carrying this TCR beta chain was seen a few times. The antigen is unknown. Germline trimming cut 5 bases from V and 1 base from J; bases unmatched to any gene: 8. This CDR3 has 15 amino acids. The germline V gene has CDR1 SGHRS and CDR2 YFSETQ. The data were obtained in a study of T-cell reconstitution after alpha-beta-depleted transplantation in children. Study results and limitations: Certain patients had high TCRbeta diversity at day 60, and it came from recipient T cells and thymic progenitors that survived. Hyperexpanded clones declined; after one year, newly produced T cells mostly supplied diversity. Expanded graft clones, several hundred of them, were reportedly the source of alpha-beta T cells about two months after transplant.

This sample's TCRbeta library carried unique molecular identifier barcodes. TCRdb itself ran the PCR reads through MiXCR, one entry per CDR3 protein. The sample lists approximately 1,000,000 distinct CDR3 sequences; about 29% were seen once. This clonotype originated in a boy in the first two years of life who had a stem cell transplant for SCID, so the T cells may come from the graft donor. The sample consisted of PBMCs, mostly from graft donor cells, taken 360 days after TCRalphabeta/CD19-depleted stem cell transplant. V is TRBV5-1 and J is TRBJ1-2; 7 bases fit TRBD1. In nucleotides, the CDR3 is TGCGCCAGCAGATCCGGAGGGACAGTTAACTATGGCTACACCTTC. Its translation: CASRSGGTVNYGYTF.